This T cell receptor (beta chain) derives from a study of T-cell reconstitution after alpha-beta-depleted transplantation in children. Researchers prepared the TCRbeta library using unique molecular identifiers, the study reports. From the PCR reads, TCRdb called clonotypes with MiXCR, one entry per CDR3 protein. The sample consists of 40,000 to 55,000 distinct CDR3 sequences, 5.5% to 7.5% of them appearing once. The germline V gene encodes CDR1 SGHAT and CDR2 FQNNGV. The CDR3 runs to 12 residues. This clonotype was seen repeatedly, ten times or more. Its antigen is currently unknown. Relative to the germline gene, one junction end is altered; a read error may explain this. General study findings and limits: Where alpha-beta T cells came from about two months after transplant was reportedly several hundred expanded graft clones. Day-60 TCRbeta diversity that was high in some patients was derived from surviving recipient T cells and thymic progenitors. By one year post-transplant, T-cell counts and diversity largely arose from T cells that were newly produced.

This specimen was PBMCs, mostly from graft donor cells, taken 60 days after TCRalphabeta/CD19-depleted stem cell transplant. This TCR was recovered from a female patient aged 2 to 10 who had a stem cell transplant for aplastic anemia, so the T cells may come from the graft donor. V gene TRBV11-2 combines with J gene TRBJ2-7, with D tentatively TRBD2 (5 bases). The CDR3: CASRLGLYEQYF. The CDR3 region has the DNA TGTGCCAGCAGGTTAGGACTTTACGAGCAGTACTTC.